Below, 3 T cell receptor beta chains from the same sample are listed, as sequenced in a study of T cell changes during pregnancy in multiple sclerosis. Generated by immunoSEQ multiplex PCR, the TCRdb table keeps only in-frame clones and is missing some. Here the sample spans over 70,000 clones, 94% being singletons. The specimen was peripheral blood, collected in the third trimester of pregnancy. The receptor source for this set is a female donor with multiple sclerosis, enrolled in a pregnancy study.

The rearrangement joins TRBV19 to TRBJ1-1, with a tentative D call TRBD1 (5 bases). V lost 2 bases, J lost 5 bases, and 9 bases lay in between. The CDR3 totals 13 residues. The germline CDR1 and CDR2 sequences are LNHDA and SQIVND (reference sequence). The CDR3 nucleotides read TGTGCCAGTAGTATAACCGCAGGGACTGAAGCTTTCTTT. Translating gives CASSITAGTEAFF.

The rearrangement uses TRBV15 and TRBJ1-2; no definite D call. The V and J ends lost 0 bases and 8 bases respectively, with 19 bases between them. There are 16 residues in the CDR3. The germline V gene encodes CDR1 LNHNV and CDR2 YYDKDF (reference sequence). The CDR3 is CATSRDGFVEESGYTF. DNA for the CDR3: TGTGCCACCAGCAGAGATGGTTTTGTTGAGGAGTCGGGCTACACCTTC.

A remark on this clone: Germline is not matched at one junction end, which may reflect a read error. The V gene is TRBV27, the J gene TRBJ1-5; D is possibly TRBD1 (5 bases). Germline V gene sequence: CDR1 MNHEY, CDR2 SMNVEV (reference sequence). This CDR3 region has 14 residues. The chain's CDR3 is CATSSGVSNQPQHF. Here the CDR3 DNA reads TGTGCCACCAGTTCGGGGGTTAGCAATCAGCCCCAGCATTTT.